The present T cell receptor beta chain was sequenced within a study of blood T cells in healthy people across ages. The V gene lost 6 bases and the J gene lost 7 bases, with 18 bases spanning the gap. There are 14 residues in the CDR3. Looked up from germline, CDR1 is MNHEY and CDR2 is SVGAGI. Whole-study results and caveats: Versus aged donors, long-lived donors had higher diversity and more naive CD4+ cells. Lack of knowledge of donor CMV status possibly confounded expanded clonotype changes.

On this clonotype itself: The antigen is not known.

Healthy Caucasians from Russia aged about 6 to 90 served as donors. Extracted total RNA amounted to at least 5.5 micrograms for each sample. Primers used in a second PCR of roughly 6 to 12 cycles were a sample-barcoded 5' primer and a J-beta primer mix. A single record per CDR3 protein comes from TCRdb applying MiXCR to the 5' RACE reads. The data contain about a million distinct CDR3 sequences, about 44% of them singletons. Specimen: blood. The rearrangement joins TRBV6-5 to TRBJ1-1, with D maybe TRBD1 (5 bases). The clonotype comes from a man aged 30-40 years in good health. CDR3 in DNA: TGTGCCAGCAGCCGCGGGACGGAACGCCTTGAAGCTTTCTTT. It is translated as CASSRGTERLEAFF.